This TCR beta chain was recovered during a study of primary melanoma T cells and metastatic recurrence. As for the study in general: Tumors were T2–T4 primary melanomas thicker than 1 mm.

Data came from immunoSEQ multiplex PCR; TCRdb stores just in-frame clones and leaves some out. The sample includes around 32 clones. About this clone itself: The target antigen is unknown. The germline gene is not matched at one end of the junction; a read error may be the cause.

Each patient's primary melanoma had been removed surgically, with risk of metastatic recurrence. The study's findings and limits: Adding T-cell fraction to thickness reportedly best improved survival prediction. Tumor T-cell fraction reportedly predicted progression-free survival independently.

The CDR3 extends over 17 amino acids. CDR1 is MNHGY and CDR2 is SAAAGT in the germline V gene. Sequencing input: melanoma tumor tissue. V gene TRBV6-8 combines with J gene TRBJ2-1; TRBD2 matches at 7 bases. The receptor was isolated from a human donor with melanoma. CDR3 sequence (DNA): TGTGTCAGCAGTTACTTATCGGGAGGCGAGCTCCGGGGTGAGCAGTTCTTC. Amino acid sequence: CVSSYLSGGELRGEQFF.